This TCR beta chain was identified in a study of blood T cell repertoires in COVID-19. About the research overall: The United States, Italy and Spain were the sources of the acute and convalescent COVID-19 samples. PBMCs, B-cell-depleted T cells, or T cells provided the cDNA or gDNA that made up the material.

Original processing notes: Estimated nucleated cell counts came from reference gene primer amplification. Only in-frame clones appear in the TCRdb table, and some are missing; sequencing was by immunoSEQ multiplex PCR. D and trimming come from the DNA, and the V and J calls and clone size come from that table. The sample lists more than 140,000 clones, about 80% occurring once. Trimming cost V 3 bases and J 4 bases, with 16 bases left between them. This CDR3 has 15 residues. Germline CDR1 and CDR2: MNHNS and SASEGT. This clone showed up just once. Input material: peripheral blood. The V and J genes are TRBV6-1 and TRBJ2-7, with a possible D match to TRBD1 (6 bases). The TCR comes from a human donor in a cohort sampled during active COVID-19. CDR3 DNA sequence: TGTGCCAGCAGTGATTCGCCCGGGACACAGTACGAGCAGTACTTC. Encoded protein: CASSDSPGTQYEQYF.